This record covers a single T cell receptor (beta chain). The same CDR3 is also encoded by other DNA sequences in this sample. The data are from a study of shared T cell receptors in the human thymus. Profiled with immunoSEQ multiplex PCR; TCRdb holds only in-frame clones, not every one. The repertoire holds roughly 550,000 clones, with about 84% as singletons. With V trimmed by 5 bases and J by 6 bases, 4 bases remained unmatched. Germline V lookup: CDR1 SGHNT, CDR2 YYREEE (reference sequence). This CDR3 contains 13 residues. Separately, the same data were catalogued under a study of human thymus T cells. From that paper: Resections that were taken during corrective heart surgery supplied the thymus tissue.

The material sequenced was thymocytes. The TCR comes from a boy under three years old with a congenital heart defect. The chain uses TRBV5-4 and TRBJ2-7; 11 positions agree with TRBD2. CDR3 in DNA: TGTGCCAGCAGTTCCGGGACTAGCGGCGAGCAGTACTTC. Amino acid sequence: CASSSGTSGEQYF.